These T cell receptor beta chains were read from a single sample in a study of shared clonotypes between healthy human individuals. The table came from immunoSEQ multiplex PCR; TCRdb's copy has only in-frame clones and leaves some out. Seen here are 450,000 to 500,000 clones, 75% to 85% observed once, and the top ten hold 13%. The sample taken for sequencing was PBMCs. Every receptor here comes from a woman aged 40 to 50 in good health. Some clones in this sample may be carry-over from other donors' samples. Each CDR3 is given with its conserved first and last residue. The D gene is left open where the match is weak. Clone size is not always given. Where it is, it says once, few, many or a class for expanded clones.

TRBD1 | - | TRBJ1-4 | TRBV30 | CAWTPGQGTLFF | TGTGCCTGGACCCCGGGACAGGGAACACTGTTTTTT
- | - | TRBJ2-7 | TRBV7-8 | CASSSVANEQYF | TGTGCCAGCAGCTCGGTAGCTAACGAGCAGTACTTC
TRBD2 | - | TRBJ2-2 | TRBV25-1 | CASSEYRLAGNTGELFF | TGTGCCAGCAGTGAATATAGACTAGCGGGGAACACCGGGGAGCTGTTTTTT
- | few | TRBJ2-5 | TRBV7-9 | CASSRSGYQETQYF | TGTGCCAGCAGCAGATCGGGCTACCAAGAGACCCAGTACTTC
TRBD1 | - | TRBJ1-2 | TRBV2 | CASSEGTGYYGYTF | TGTGCCAGCAGTGAGGGGACAGGTTACTATGGCTACACCTTC
TRBD2 | - | TRBJ2-7 | TRBV5-4 | CASSFTGTTPLGEQYF | TGTGCCAGCAGCTTTACCGGGACTACCCCCTTAGGGGAGCAGTACTTC
- | - | TRBJ2-7 | TRBV2 | CASSPSGPSYEQYF | TGTGCCAGCAGCCCCTCGGGCCCCTCCTACGAGCAGTACTTC
- | once | TRBJ2-7 | TRBV27 | CASSLSQGYEQYF | TGTGCCAGCAGTTTATCACAGGGCTACGAGCAGTACTTC
TRBD1 | - | TRBJ2-5 | TRBV7-3 | CASSPVGHRGETQYF | TGTGCCAGCAGCCCAGTGGGACACAGGGGGGAGACCCAGTACTTC
TRBD2 | - | TRBJ2-7 | TRBV18 | CASSLLAVPYEQYF | TGTGCCAGCTCACTACTAGCGGTCCCCTACGAGCAGTACTTC
- | - | TRBJ1-1 | TRBV4-2 | CASSLAGGTEAFF | TGTGCCAGCAGCTTGGCCGGGGGGACTGAAGCTTTCTTT
TRBD1 | - | TRBJ2-3 | TRBV5-1 | CASSFTGGATDTQYF | TGCGCCAGCAGTTTTACAGGGGGAGCGACAGATACGCAGTATTTT
TRBD2 | few | TRBJ2-5 | TRBV6-1 | CASSEVAGGGRETQYF | TGTGCCAGCAGTGAGGTAGCGGGAGGGGGTCGGGAGACCCAGTACTTC
TRBD2 | few | TRBJ2-7 | TRBV6-1 | CASSDVTSGTLYYEQYF | TGTGCCAGCAGTGACGTGACTAGCGGGACCCTCTACTACGAGCAGTACTTC
- | - | TRBJ2-7 | TRBV11-2 | CASSLVARYEQYF | TGTGCCAGCAGCTTAGTAGCACGTTACGAGCAGTACTTC
TRBD1 | few | TRBJ1-2 | TRBV10-3 | CAISGQGGLYGYTF | TGTGCCATCAGTGGCCAGGGGGGCCTCTATGGCTACACCTTC
- | - | TRBJ1-5 | TRBV10-2 | CASSEPSEGSGNQPQHF | TGCGCCAGCAGTGAGCCATCAGAGGGCTCGGGTAATCAGCCCCAGCATTTT
TRBD2 | - | TRBJ2-3 | TRBV9 | CASSWELAGTDTQYF | TGTGCCAGCAGTTGGGAACTAGCGGGCACAGATACGCAGTATTTT
- | - | TRBJ2-3 | TRBV4-1 | CASSLSRGIDTQYF | TGCGCCAGCAGCCTATCTCGAGGGATAGATACGCAGTATTTT
- | - | TRBJ1-5 | TRBV6-5 | CASSPLFSNQPQHF | TGTGCCAGCAGTCCCTTGTTTAGCAATCAGCCCCAGCATTTT
- | once | TRBJ2-1 | TRBV5-1 | CASSGGAYEQFF | TGCGCCAGCAGCGGGGGGGCCTATGAGCAGTTCTTC
- | - | TRBJ2-3 | TRBV19 | CASSIGTSPTDTQYF | TGTGCCAGTAGTATAGGAACTAGTCCCACAGATACGCAGTATTTT
TRBD1 | - | TRBJ2-5 | TRBV27 | CASSTFVRAGGMVQYF | TGTGCCAGCAGCACCTTTGTGAGGGCAGGGGGCATGGTCCAGTACTTC
TRBD1 | - | TRBJ1-2 | TRBV27 | CAPGGGYGYTF | TGTGCCCCAGGGGGGGGGTATGGCTACACCTTC
TRBD1 | - | TRBJ1-4 | TRBV7-2 | CASSLRSGGQDNEKLFF | TGTGCCAGCAGCTTAAGGTCAGGGGGCCAGGATAATGAAAAACTGTTTTTT
- | - | TRBJ1-2 | TRBV28 | CASHTQGNYGYTF | TGTGCCAGCCATACCCAGGGGAACTATGGCTACACCTTC
- | once | TRBJ1-1 | TRBV6-6 | CASSRREILNTEAFF | TGTGCCAGCAGCCGCCGGGAAATACTGAACACTGAAGCTTTCTTT
- | - | TRBJ1-1 | TRBV2 | CASSSEGNTEAFF | TGTGCCAGCAGTTCGGAAGGGAACACTGAAGCTTTCTTT
- | - | TRBJ1-1 | TRBV19 | CASSIRVENTEAFF | TGTGCCAGTAGTATAAGGGTGGAGAACACTGAAGCTTTCTTT
- | many | TRBJ2-1 | TRBV29-1 | CSASPGNEQFF | TGCAGCGCCTCTCCTGGGAATGAGCAGTTCTTC
- | once | TRBJ1-5 | TRBV6-1 | CASRGRGISNQPQHF | TGTGCCAGCAGGGGGCGGGGAATTAGCAATCAGCCCCAGCATTTT
- | - | TRBJ1-1 | TRBV19 | CASSSGAGHKNTEAFF | TGTGCCAGTAGTTCTGGGGCGGGACACAAGAACACTGAAGCTTTCTTT
TRBD1 | few | TRBJ2-4 | TRBV5-1 | CASSRTGQVDIQYF | TGCGCCAGCAGCCGTACTGGACAGGTGGACATTCAGTACTTC
- | - | TRBJ2-1 | TRBV7-9 | CASSLEVRVGQFF | TGTGCCAGCAGCTTAGAAGTCAGGGTAGGGCAGTTCTTC
- | - | TRBJ2-4 | TRBV27 | CASSWLIGNIQYF | TGTGCCAGCAGTTGGCTCATAGGCAACATTCAGTACTTC
TRBD2 | - | TRBJ2-3 | TRBV15 | CATSRDRGGKGQYF | TGTGCCACCAGCAGAGATAGGGGAGGGAAAGGGCAGTATTTT
- | - | TRBJ2-1 | TRBV11-1 | CASSLLPLANNEQFF | TGTGCCAGCAGCTTGTTACCGCTGGCGAACAATGAGCAGTTCTTC
- | - | TRBJ2-7 | TRBV7-8 | CASSRTSHSYEQYF | TGTGCCAGCAGCAGGACTTCGCATTCCTACGAGCAGTACTTC
TRBD2 | - | TRBJ2-7 | TRBV7-2 | CASSLAGGSPYEQYF | TGTGCCAGCAGCTTAGCGGGAGGGTCCCCCTACGAGCAGTACTTC
TRBD1 | many | TRBJ1-6 | TRBV5-1 | CASRPGTGNSPLHF | TGCGCCAGCAGGCCCGGGACAGGGAATTCACCCCTCCACTTT